This TCR beta chain was profiled in a study of blood T cell repertoires in COVID-19. Study background: Acute-phase and convalescent COVID-19 samples originated in the United States, Italy and Spain. The cDNA or gDNA used as material had been derived from T cells, B-cell-depleted T cells, or PBMCs.

The germline gives CDR1 MDHEN, CDR2 SYDVKM. The CDR3 runs 14 residues. V dropped 5 bases and J dropped 2 bases, with 13 bases sitting between them. Per the original methods: Counts of nucleated cells, estimated from reference gene primer amplification, were obtained. Sequencing was performed with immunoSEQ multiplex PCR; in TCRdb, only in-frame clones are kept and a portion is missing. Clone size and V and J calls were adopted from that table, with D and trimming inferred from the DNA. The data contain around 270,000 clones, roughly 89% of them seen just once; the ten biggest clones take up 1.5%. The chain uses TRBV28 and TRBJ2-7; TRBD1 might be the D (6 bases). This TCR was recovered from a woman between 40 and 50 years old who had recovered from COVID-19. The sequencing input was peripheral blood. The DNA of the CDR3 is TGTGCCAGCAGTCCCACAGGGAATACCTACGAGCAGTACTTC. It is translated as CASSPTGNTYEQYF. Filled out from reference TRBV28 and TRBJ2-7, the complete variable domain reads DVKVTQSSRYLVKRTGEKVFLECVQDMDHENMFWYRQDPGLGLRLIYFSYDVKMKEKGDIPEGYSVSREKKERFSLILESASTNQTSMYLCASSPTGNTYEQYFGPGTRLTVT.